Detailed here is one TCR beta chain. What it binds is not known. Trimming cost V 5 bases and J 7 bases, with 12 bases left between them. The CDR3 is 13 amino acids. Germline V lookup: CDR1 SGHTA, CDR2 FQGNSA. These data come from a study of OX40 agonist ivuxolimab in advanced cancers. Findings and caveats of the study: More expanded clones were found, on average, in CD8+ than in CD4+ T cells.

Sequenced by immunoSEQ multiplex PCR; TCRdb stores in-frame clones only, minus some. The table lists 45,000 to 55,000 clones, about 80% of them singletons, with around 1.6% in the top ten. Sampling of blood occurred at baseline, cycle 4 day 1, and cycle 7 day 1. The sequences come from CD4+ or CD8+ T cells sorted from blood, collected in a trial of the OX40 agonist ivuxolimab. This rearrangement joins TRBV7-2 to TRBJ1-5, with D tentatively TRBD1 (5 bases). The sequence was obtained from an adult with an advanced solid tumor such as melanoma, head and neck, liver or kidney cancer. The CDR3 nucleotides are TGTGCCAGCAGCCAGGACAATGGGCAGCCCCAGCATTTT. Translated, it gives CASSQDNGQPQHF.